Sequencing of this T cell receptor beta chain was carried out in a study of cytomegalovirus exposure and HLA in healthy donors. This clone occurred once. The PCR contained 60 Vbeta and 13 Jbeta primers. The assay was immunoSEQ multiplex PCR, and TCRdb's table has in-frame clones only and misses some. The table includes approximately 300,000 clones, around 80% detected once. V lost 1 base and J lost 7; bases outside the gene matches: 8. In germline, CDR1 is SGHRS, CDR2 YFSETQ. This CDR3 contains 15 residues. V and J are TRBV5-1 and TRBJ2-3, with TRBD2 matching over 8 bases. Sequencing was performed on PBMCs. The source of this sequence is a girl aged 2-9 years in good health and CMV-seronegative. CDR3 sequence (DNA): TGCGCCAGCAGCTTGACTTTTAGCGGGGAACATACGCAGTATTTT. It yields the protein CASSLTFSGEHTQYF.